The rows below give T cell receptor beta chains drawn from one sample of a study of cytomegalovirus exposure and HLA in healthy donors. TCRdb keeps only in-frame clones here, not all; method: immunoSEQ multiplex PCR. The sample lists some 190,000 clones, about 80% seen once, with about 3.5% in the top ten. The sequenced sample consisted of PBMCs. These receptors were obtained from a man aged 40-49 years in good health and CMV-seropositive. CDR3s leave out the opening cysteine and the closing phenylalanine or tryptophan. Part of the rows lack a size; the others show once, few, many or a class for expanded clones.

cdr3_aa,j_call,v_call,clone_size
ASSQAYQGMNTEAF,TRBJ1-1,TRBV14,-
ASNGPRTGANQPQH,TRBJ1-5,TRBV28,-
ASSPPGTGPHTEAF,TRBJ1-1,TRBV18,-
ASSLSGNSYNEQF,TRBJ2-1,TRBV5-1,-
ASSSGGGAADTQY,TRBJ2-3,TRBV7-3,-
ASSKGFGAYNSPLH,TRBJ1-6,TRBV21-1,-
ASIRGSGTDTQY,TRBJ2-3,TRBV28,-
ASSLRLAGGLDEQY,TRBJ2-7,TRBV7-9,-
ASSQDYLAGRVYGYT,TRBJ1-2,TRBV4-3,-
ASSRTRDRAYGYT,TRBJ1-2,TRBV19,-
ASRRSSGTVYEQY,TRBJ2-7,TRBV5-4,-
ASSPTGGASTNEKLF,TRBJ1-4,TRBV28,-
ASSFAPNSPGTDTQY,TRBJ2-3,TRBV7-9,-
ASSSPQGVETQY,TRBJ2-5,TRBV7-2,-
ASSAGATSGKETQY,TRBJ2-5,TRBV5-4,once
ASSPEWAGNSGNTIY,TRBJ1-3,TRBV7-9,-
ASSILTSGPGEQY,TRBJ2-7,TRBV11-2,once
ASSPRTSGGGEQF,TRBJ2-1,TRBV5-6,-
ASSLDGQNNYNEQF,TRBJ2-1,TRBV7-2,-
ASSPGTRGTDTQY,TRBJ2-3,TRBV2,-
ASSRGQAATYEQY,TRBJ2-7,TRBV19,-
SVVPFSYNEQF,TRBJ2-1,TRBV29-1,-
ASSPGGQKY,TRBJ2-7,TRBV6-5,-
ASSPGTGGNQPQH,TRBJ1-5,TRBV5-1,-
ASRTGGTVGNTIY,TRBJ1-3,TRBV2,-
ASSLWDRGYGYT,TRBJ1-2,TRBV27,once
ASSLRDSQETQY,TRBJ2-5,TRBV5-1,-
ASSQGTSGNTDTQY,TRBJ2-3,TRBV4-1,once
ASSNQDSNQPQH,TRBJ1-5,TRBV19,-
ASSPRTGRSAEAF,TRBJ1-1,TRBV5-1,-
ASSPIQGASNEKLF,TRBJ1-4,TRBV18,-
ASSLGTLNTEAF,TRBJ1-1,TRBV5-5,-
ASDRGGKADTQY,TRBJ2-3,TRBV2,-
ASRKTSGNTGELF,TRBJ2-2,TRBV2,-
ASSLVGAGGNTIY,TRBJ1-3,TRBV5-4,once